Listed below are T cell receptor beta chains from one sample, sequenced in a study of shared clonotypes between healthy human individuals. Sequenced by immunoSEQ multiplex PCR; TCRdb stores in-frame clones only, minus some. The table includes millions of clones, 95% detected once. What was sequenced was naive CD4+ T cells sorted from blood. The receptors stem from a man between 18 and 29 years old in good health. Each CDR3 is given with its conserved first and last residue. The D gene is left open where the match is weak. Expanded clones get a size class; other rows say once, few or many, or leave the size out.

abundance	j_gene	d_gene	v_gene	CDR3aa	CDR3nt
.	TRBJ1-1	.	TRBV28	CASSSGTRAFF	TGTGCCAGCAGCTCCGGGACTCGGGCTTTCTTT
.	TRBJ2-5	.	TRBV30	CAWNPRSGLWQETQYF	TGTGCCTGGAATCCCCGGAGCGGTTTATGGCAAGAGACCCAGTACTTC
.	TRBJ2-2	.	TRBV5-1	CASSLDSGTGELFF	TGCGCCAGCAGCTTGGATTCCGGCACCGGGGAGCTGTTTTTT
once	TRBJ1-5	.	TRBV10-3	CAITYATGLGNQPQHF	TGTGCCATCACCTATGCCACAGGGCTCGGGAATCAGCCCCAGCATTTT
.	TRBJ2-3	.	TRBV19	CASSIGSGSTDTQYF	TGTGCCAGTAGTATAGGGTCGGGGAGCACAGATACGCAGTATTTT
.	TRBJ2-7	.	TRBV18	CASSPSRDTGYSYEQYF	TGTGCCAGCTCACCAAGCAGAGATACAGGCTACTCCTACGAGCAGTACTTC
.	TRBJ2-3	.	TRBV6-6	CASLPGQSTDTQYF	TGTGCCAGCCTACCGGGACAAAGCACAGATACGCAGTATTTT
.	TRBJ2-5	TRBD1	TRBV12-5	CASAPGQVQETQYF	TGTGCTAGTGCCCCAGGACAGGTCCAAGAGACCCAGTACTTC
.	TRBJ1-1	.	TRBV15	CATSREAGGNTEAFF	TGTGCCACCAGCAGAGAGGCAGGTGGGAACACTGAAGCTTTCTTT
.	TRBJ2-7	.	TRBV7-2	CASSLALPGGGRYEQYF	TGTGCCAGCAGCTTAGCTCTCCCAGGGGGAGGTAGATACGAGCAGTACTTC
.	TRBJ1-5	TRBD1	TRBV6-1	CASSGPGQTSNQPQHF	TGTGCCAGCAGTGGCCCGGGACAGACTAGCAATCAGCCCCAGCATTTT
.	TRBJ2-5	.	TRBV28	CASSSPTGTSETQYF	TGTGCCAGCAGTTCCCCGACAGGAACAAGCGAGACCCAGTACTTC
.	TRBJ2-5	.	TRBV7-9	CASSLATGKGETQYF	TGTGCCAGCAGCTTAGCGACGGGTAAAGGGGAGACCCAGTACTTC
.	TRBJ1-5	.	TRBV11-2	CASSLDGGGNQPQHF	TGTGCCAGCAGCTTAGACGGGGGAGGCAATCAGCCCCAGCATTTT
.	TRBJ1-6	.	TRBV5-1	CASTGDPGGNSPLHF	TGCGCCAGCACGGGGGATCCTGGGGGAAATTCACCCCTCCACTTT
few	TRBJ2-2	TRBD2	TRBV5-1	CASDRLAGGTGELFF	TGCGCCAGCGATCGACTAGCGGGAGGGACCGGGGAGCTGTTTTTT
.	TRBJ2-7	.	TRBV7-9	CASSFPVGRGSSYEQYF	TGTGCCAGCAGCTTCCCCGTCGGCAGGGGCAGTAGCTACGAGCAGTACTTC
.	TRBJ1-5	TRBD1	TRBV15	CATSRGGRGSNQPQHF	TGTGCCACCAGCAGAGGAGGCAGGGGGAGCAATCAGCCCCAGCATTTT
.	TRBJ1-2	.	TRBV19	CASSIPRDIYGYTF	TGTGCCAGTAGTATACCGCGGGACATCTATGGCTACACCTTC
.	TRBJ1-4	.	TRBV19	CASSITPTNEKLFF	TGTGCCAGTAGTATAACACCAACTAATGAAAAACTGTTTTTT
.	TRBJ2-5	TRBD2	TRBV10-3	CAISERASGQETQYF	TGTGCCATCAGTGAGCGGGCTAGCGGACAAGAGACCCAGTACTTC
.	TRBJ1-6	.	TRBV6-5	CASSSKQIRYSALHF	TGTGCCAGCAGTTCCAAACAGATCCGGTATTCGGCCCTCCACTTT
.	TRBJ2-3	.	TRBV7-2	CASSLNGFTDTQYF	TGTGCCAGCAGCTTAAACGGCTTCACAGATACGCAGTATTTT
.	TRBJ2-7	.	TRBV6-6	CASTPWGKLTEERYF	TGTGCCAGCACCCCCTGGGGTAAATTAACCGAAGAGCGGTACTTC
.	TRBJ2-5	.	TRBV2	CASSGVRGETQYF	TGTGCCAGCAGTGGAGTCAGGGGAGAGACCCAGTACTTC
.	TRBJ2-3	TRBD2	TRBV9	CASRKLAGVLGPDTQYF	TGTGCCAGCAGGAAACTAGCGGGAGTTCTGGGGCCAGATACGCAGTATTTT
few	TRBJ1-5	.	TRBV10-3	CAISRGDINQPQHF	TGTGCCATCAGCCGTGGGGACATTAATCAGCCCCAGCATTTT
.	TRBJ2-1	TRBD2	TRBV6-5	CASSSLSGSTYNEQFF	TGTGCCAGCAGTTCTCTTAGCGGGAGTACCTACAATGAGCAGTTCTTC
.	TRBJ2-3	.	TRBV28	CASSLPGTDTQYF	TGTGCCAGCAGTTTACCGGGCACAGATACGCAGTATTTT
.	TRBJ1-6	.	TRBV30	CAWSTDSPLHF	TGTGCCTGGAGTACCGATTCACCCCTCCACTTT
.	TRBJ2-3	.	TRBV6-5	CASSYPSGGMNTQYF	TGTGCCAGCAGTTACCCCTCCGGCGGGATGAATACGCAGTATTTT
.	TRBJ1-2	TRBD1	TRBV5-4	CASSLGGTAKANYGYTF	TGTGCCAGCAGCCTGGGGGGGACAGCCAAAGCTAACTATGGCTACACCTTC
.	TRBJ1-2	.	TRBV5-1	CASSLAPEGGYGYTF	TGCGCCAGCAGCTTGGCCCCGGAAGGCGGCTATGGCTACACCTTC
.	TRBJ2-6	.	TRBV27	CASSFYSGANVLTF	TGTGCCAGCAGTTTTTACTCTGGGGCCAACGTCCTGACTTTC
.	TRBJ1-6	TRBD1	TRBV6-4	CASSGQGGGSSPLHF	TGTGCCAGCAGTGGACAGGGAGGCGGGAGTTCACCCCTCCACTTT
.	TRBJ1-2	.	TRBV5-6	CASSPSNYGYTF	TGTGCCAGCAGCCCGTCCAACTATGGCTACACCTTC
.	TRBJ1-1	.	TRBV27	CASRPDSVAGVAFF	TGTGCCAGCAGGCCGGACTCCGTCGCGGGGGTGGCTTTCTTT
.	TRBJ2-3	.	TRBV5-1	CASGSSPARSTDTQYF	TGCGCCAGCGGATCCTCCCCGGCGAGAAGCACAGATACGCAGTATTTT
.	TRBJ2-5	TRBD2	TRBV4-3	CASSQDLSTRGLAGVKGETQYF	TGCGCCAGCAGCCAAGATTTAAGTACCCGGGGACTAGCGGGAGTTAAGGGGGAGACCCAGTACTTC
.	TRBJ1-5	.	TRBV10-3	CAITPDSDQPQHF	TGTGCCATCACCCCGGACAGTGATCAGCCCCAGCATTTT
.	TRBJ1-1	.	TRBV7-9	CASSLVAGSPEAFF	TGTGCCAGCAGCTTAGTGGCGGGGTCCCCTGAAGCTTTCTTT
.	TRBJ1-1	.	TRBV7-2	CASSLIRILNTEAFF	TGTGCCAGCAGCTTAATTCGCATACTGAACACTGAAGCTTTCTTT
.	TRBJ2-5	.	TRBV4-1	CASSHSNQETQYF	TGCGCCAGCAGCCACTCGAACCAAGAGACCCAGTACTTC
once	TRBJ2-5	TRBD1	TRBV9	CASSVLTGAYQETQYF	TGTGCCAGCAGCGTATTGACAGGGGCTTACCAAGAGACCCAGTACTTC
.	TRBJ1-1	TRBD1	TRBV10-3	CAISRDRETEAFF	TGTGCCATCAGTCGGGACAGGGAAACTGAAGCTTTCTTT
once	TRBJ2-7	.	TRBV10-3	CAISESTRDEQYF	TGTGCCATCAGTGAGTCGACAAGAGACGAGCAGTACTTC
.	TRBJ1-5	.	TRBV6-1	CASSGLSEVQPQHF	TGTGCCAGCAGTGGGTTGAGTGAGGTTCAGCCCCAGCATTTT
.	TRBJ1-1	.	TRBV30	CAWSMGFAEAFF	TGTGCCTGGAGTATGGGGTTCGCTGAAGCTTTCTTT
.	TRBJ2-7	.	TRBV25-1	CASSEFLAGEQYF	TGTGCCAGCAGTGAATTCTTGGCGGGCGAGCAGTACTTC
.	TRBJ2-2	TRBD1	TRBV5-6	CASSLGTGGTGELFF	TGTGCCAGCAGCTTGGGAACAGGGGGCACCGGGGAGCTGTTTTTT
.	TRBJ2-3	TRBD2	TRBV5-6	CASSLEGGRLTDTQYF	TGTGCCAGCAGCTTGGAGGGCGGGAGGCTCACAGATACGCAGTATTTT
.	TRBJ2-5	.	TRBV4-3	CASSQVEGGTQYF	TGCGCCAGCAGCCAAGTGGAGGGGGGGACCCAGTACTTC
once	TRBJ2-5	.	TRBV2	CASRGTSKTQYF	TGTGCCAGCAGGGGGACATCAAAGACCCAGTACTTC